These T cell receptor beta chains were read from a single sample in a study of T cell changes during pregnancy in multiple sclerosis. Assay: immunoSEQ multiplex PCR; the TCRdb copy retains only in-frame clones and omits some. The sample contains around 70,000 clones, 80% to 95% of which appear only once. The specimen comprised peripheral blood, sampled before pregnancy. The receptors were sampled from a female donor with multiple sclerosis, enrolled in a pregnancy study. Each CDR3 is given with its conserved first and last residue. The D gene is left open where the match is weak. Clone size is shown for a subset of rows, as once, few, many or a class of expanded clone.

v_gene: TRBV6-5
d_gene: NA
abundance: once
j_gene: TRBJ2-7
CDR3nt: TGTGCCAGCAGTTCAACCTTGAGGGCCTACGAGCAGTACTTC
CDR3aa: CASSSTLRAYEQYF

v_gene: TRBV30
d_gene: NA
abundance: NA
j_gene: TRBJ2-5
CDR3nt: TGTGCCTGGAGTCGGCGCGGGCGATGGAACCCACAAGAGACCCAGTACTTC
CDR3aa: CAWSRRGRWNPQETQYF

v_gene: TRBV5-1
d_gene: NA
abundance: NA
j_gene: TRBJ1-4
CDR3nt: TGCGCCAGCAGCCCCCGGGCGGGGGTGACTAATGAAAAACTGTTTTTT
CDR3aa: CASSPRAGVTNEKLFF

v_gene: TRBV7-2
d_gene: NA
abundance: NA
j_gene: TRBJ2-1
CDR3nt: TGTGCCAGCAGCTTAGTTGGGAGCAATGAGCAGTTCTTC
CDR3aa: CASSLVGSNEQFF

v_gene: TRBV5-6
d_gene: TRBD2
abundance: NA
j_gene: TRBJ2-3
CDR3nt: TGTGCCAGCAGCTTTTGGACTAGCGGAACCACAGATACGCAGTATTTT
CDR3aa: CASSFWTSGTTDTQYF

v_gene: TRBV7-6
d_gene: NA
abundance: NA
j_gene: TRBJ2-1
CDR3nt: TGTGCCAGCAGCCCCAGGGGTAGGGTCAATGAGCAGTTCTTC
CDR3aa: CASSPRGRVNEQFF

v_gene: TRBV18
d_gene: TRBD1
abundance: NA
j_gene: TRBJ1-2
CDR3nt: TGTGCCAGCTCACCACTTCCCCCCGGGACAGGGAGGATCTATGGCTACACCTTC
CDR3aa: CASSPLPPGTGRIYGYTF

v_gene: TRBV6-5
d_gene: NA
abundance: NA
j_gene: TRBJ2-1
CDR3nt: TGTGCCAGCGGGGGGACAGCGAGCTCCTACAATGAGCAGTTCTTC
CDR3aa: CASGGTASSYNEQFF

v_gene: TRBV7-2
d_gene: TRBD1
abundance: NA
j_gene: TRBJ2-5
CDR3nt: TGTGCCAGCAGCTTGGGACAGGAGCTTACCCAGTACTTC
CDR3aa: CASSLGQELTQYF

v_gene: TRBV6-5
d_gene: TRBD2
abundance: NA
j_gene: TRBJ2-5
CDR3nt: TGTGCCAGCAGTTCGACTAGCGGGAACCAAGAGACCCAGTACTTC
CDR3aa: CASSSTSGNQETQYF

v_gene: TRBV6-1
d_gene: TRBD2
abundance: NA
j_gene: TRBJ2-7
CDR3nt: TGTGCCAGCAGGGCCCCAGGAGCGGGAGTATACGAGCAGTACTTC
CDR3aa: CASRAPGAGVYEQYF

v_gene: TRBV7-9
d_gene: NA
abundance: NA
j_gene: TRBJ1-1
CDR3nt: TGTGCCAGCAGCTTACAGGAAAACACTGAAGCTTTCTTT
CDR3aa: CASSLQENTEAFF

v_gene: TRBV4-1
d_gene: NA
abundance: NA
j_gene: TRBJ1-3
CDR3nt: TGCGCCAGCAGCCAAACCCGAGGGTCTGGAAACACCATATATTTT
CDR3aa: CASSQTRGSGNTIYF

v_gene: TRBV7-9
d_gene: TRBD1
abundance: NA
j_gene: TRBJ1-1
CDR3nt: TGTGCCAGCAGCTCCTACAGGGGCACTGAAGCTTTCTTT
CDR3aa: CASSSYRGTEAFF

v_gene: TRBV29-1
d_gene: TRBD1
abundance: NA
j_gene: TRBJ2-1
CDR3nt: TGCAGCGTTGGAGACAGGGTAGGGGGTGAGCAGTTCTTC
CDR3aa: CSVGDRVGGEQFF

v_gene: TRBV19
d_gene: TRBD2
abundance: NA
j_gene: TRBJ2-7
CDR3nt: TGTGCCAGTAGTGTAGCGGGAGGGCCATCGCGGGAGCAGTACTTC
CDR3aa: CASSVAGGPSREQYF

v_gene: TRBV9
d_gene: NA
abundance: NA
j_gene: TRBJ1-1
CDR3nt: TGTGCCAGCAGCGTAGGACAGATTAACACTGAAGCTTTCTTT
CDR3aa: CASSVGQINTEAFF

v_gene: TRBV4-3
d_gene: TRBD1
abundance: NA
j_gene: TRBJ2-7
CDR3nt: TGCGCCAGCAGCCAAGTGGGTGGACAGGGGCTCTCCGAGCAGTACTTC
CDR3aa: CASSQVGGQGLSEQYF

v_gene: TRBV29-1
d_gene: TRBD2
abundance: NA
j_gene: TRBJ2-3
CDR3nt: TGCAGCGTGGAGAGGACGGGAGGTGAGACAGATACGCAGTATTTT
CDR3aa: CSVERTGGETDTQYF

v_gene: TRBV5-3
d_gene: TRBD2
abundance: NA
j_gene: TRBJ2-1
CDR3nt: TGTGCCAGAAGCTTGTATACCGGGATACAGGCCAAAGGGCAGCGGGAGCCTTATCTCAATGAGCAGTTCTTC
CDR3aa: CARSLYTGIQAKGQREPYLNEQFF

v_gene: TRBV11-2
d_gene: TRBD2
abundance: NA
j_gene: TRBJ2-3
CDR3nt: TGTGCCAGCAGCTTAGATAGCGGGAGGACAGATACGCAGTATTTT
CDR3aa: CASSLDSGRTDTQYF

v_gene: TRBV28
d_gene: TRBD1
abundance: NA
j_gene: TRBJ2-7
CDR3nt: TGTGCCAGCAGTGCTGTGGGACAGGGTAGCGACGAGCAGTACTTC
CDR3aa: CASSAVGQGSDEQYF

v_gene: TRBV2
d_gene: NA
abundance: NA
j_gene: TRBJ2-7
CDR3nt: TGTGCCAGCGCCCAACCTCTAGCTTACGAGCAGTACTTC
CDR3aa: CASAQPLAYEQYF